Here is one T cell receptor beta chain with its context. Its target antigen remains unknown. There are no base qualities to consult, and no much larger clone falls within one base. This specimen's time point label, interpreted: baseline before first vaccination. This specimen's treatment or condition label, interpreted: meningococcal conjugate vaccine given as trial control. The vaccinee samples were drawn from two UK trials, COV001 and COV002, one of which was a single-blind randomized controlled phase 2/3 trial testing AZD1222 (ChAdOx1 nCoV-19) in healthy adults. For TCRbeta chain sequencing, PBMC samples from trial participants were taken at day 0 and at day 28 after the second dose. Ends trimmed: V by 3 bases, J by 8 bases; bases unmatched to a gene: 6. CDR1 and CDR2 are drawn from the germline V gene: SGHDT, YYEEEE. The CDR3 sequence holds 14 residues, the cysteine and phenylalanine included. Left in the record is the CDR3 DNA by itself, 42 bases read in frame from the first base.

The source of the sample is a study of T cell responses to AZD1222 COVID-19 vaccine (dated by TCRdb to 2020 to 2023). Notes on the research overall: A total of roughly 240 trial participants underwent TCR sequencing, of whom about 210 received two doses of AZD1222 and about 25 received two doses of the MenACWY control vaccine. Trial participants were enrolled by age into 18-55, 56-69 and 70-plus year subgroups, with about 150, 27 and 61 TCR-sequenced participants respectively. Here is what the overall study found, with its caveats: After two AZD1222 doses, spike-specific TCR breadth and depth were significantly higher than at day 0 and than in MenACWY recipients. CD4 TCRs associated with the vaccine covered the entire spike protein, and the dominant responses were in regions 160-218 and 743-854. Epitopes outside the regions mutated in the B.1.351 and B.1.1.7 variants were reportedly recognized by nearly half of the unique spike-specific TCRs. Participants were mostly white British, with more females than males. The authors suggested clonal diversity may have been underestimated. The 56-69-year group was small, and its depth increase did not reach significance, likely because of low power. No day 14 peak-response samples were available, so repertoires were characterized only after the peak T cell response. Conclusions about previously exposed vaccinees were limited because only six AZD1222 recipients were SARS-CoV-2 seropositive at baseline.

The CDR3 regions of human TCRbeta chains were analyzed by immunosequencing. From the authors' description of their analysis: Repertoire TCRs were checked for matches against a reference library of SARS-CoV-2-specific TCRs that had been generated using the MIRA antigen-specificity platform. Breadth was defined as the fraction of unique TCRs that were SARS-CoV-2-associated. Depth was defined as the fraction of total T cells that were SARS-CoV-2-associated. Using the MIRA data, each spike-specific TCR was mapped to the spike region that the TCR reacts to and placed in a CD4 or CD8 class. Log10-transformed breadth and depth values were compared by one-way ANOVA with Sidak's multiple comparisons tests. Here the immuneACCESS table is served through TCRdb, limited to in-frame sequences with V and J called. Missing clones are a known gap in these copies; in checked studies unresolved V genes cover under half, and the rest lacks a known reason. V, J and clone size were drawn from that table, and D and trimming were deduced from the DNA. This sample lists approximately 50,000 clones; more than 80% were detected once. Of the sample, around 20% falls within the top ten clones.

The sample in question was peripheral blood, obtained on day 0 of MenACWY control vaccination. The chain is encoded by TRBV5-6 joined to TRBJ1-4; 8 bases in between match TRBD1. The receptor comes from an adult in good health. The sequenced DNA is TGTGCCAGCAGCTCACAGGGGGTCTGGGAAAAACTGTTTTTT. Translation gives CASSSQGVWEKLFF.